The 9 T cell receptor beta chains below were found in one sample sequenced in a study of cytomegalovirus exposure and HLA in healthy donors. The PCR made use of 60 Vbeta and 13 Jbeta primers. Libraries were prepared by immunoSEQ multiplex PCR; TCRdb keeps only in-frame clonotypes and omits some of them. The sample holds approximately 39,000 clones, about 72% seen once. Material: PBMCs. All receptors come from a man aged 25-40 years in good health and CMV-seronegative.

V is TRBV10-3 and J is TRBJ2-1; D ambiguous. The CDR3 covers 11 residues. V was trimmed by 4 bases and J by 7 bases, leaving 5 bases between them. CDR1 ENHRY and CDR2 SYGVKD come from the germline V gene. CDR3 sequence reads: CAISALNEQFF. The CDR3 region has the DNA TGTGCCATCAGTGCCTTAAATGAGCAGTTCTTC.

CDR3 protein: CASSPTTVNEQYF. As DNA, the CDR3 is TGTGCCAGCTCACCAACGACTGTAAACGAGCAGTACTTC. The genes are TRBV18 and TRBJ2-7, with D uncertain. From germline, CDR1 is KGHSH and CDR2 LQKENI. The CDR3 sequence is 13 residues long. Trimming pared 2 bases from V and 5 bases from J, leaving 10 bases between.

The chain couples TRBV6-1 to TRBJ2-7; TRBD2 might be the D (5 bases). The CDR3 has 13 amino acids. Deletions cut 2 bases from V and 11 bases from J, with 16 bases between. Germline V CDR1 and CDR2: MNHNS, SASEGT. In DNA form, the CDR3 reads TGTGCCAGCAGTGAATCCCCCGCTAGCACGAAGTACTTC. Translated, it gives CASSESPASTKYF.

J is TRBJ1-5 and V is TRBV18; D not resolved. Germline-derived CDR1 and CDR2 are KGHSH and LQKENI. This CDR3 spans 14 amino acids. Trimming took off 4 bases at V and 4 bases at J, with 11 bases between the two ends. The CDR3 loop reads CASSLSVSNQPQHF. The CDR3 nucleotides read TGTGCCAGCTCACTTTCTGTTAGTAATCAGCCCCAGCATTTT. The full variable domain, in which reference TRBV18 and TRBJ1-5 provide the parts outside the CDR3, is NAGVMQNPRHLVRRRGQEARLRCSPMKGHSHVYWYRQLPEEGLKFMVYLQKENIIDESGMPKERFSAEFPKEGPSILRIQQVVRGDSAAYFCASSLSVSNQPQHFGDGTRLSIL.

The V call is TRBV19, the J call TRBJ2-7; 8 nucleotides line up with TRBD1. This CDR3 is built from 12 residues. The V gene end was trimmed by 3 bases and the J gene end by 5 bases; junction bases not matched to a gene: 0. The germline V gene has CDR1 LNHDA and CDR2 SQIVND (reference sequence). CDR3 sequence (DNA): TGTGCCAGTAGTATGGACAGGGACGAGCAGTACTTC. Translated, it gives CASSMDRDEQYF.

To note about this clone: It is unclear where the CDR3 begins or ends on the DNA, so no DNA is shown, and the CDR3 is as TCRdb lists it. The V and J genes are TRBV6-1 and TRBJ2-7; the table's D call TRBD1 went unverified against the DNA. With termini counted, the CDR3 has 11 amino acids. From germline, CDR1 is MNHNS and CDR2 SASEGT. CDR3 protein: CASSVGQGTYF.

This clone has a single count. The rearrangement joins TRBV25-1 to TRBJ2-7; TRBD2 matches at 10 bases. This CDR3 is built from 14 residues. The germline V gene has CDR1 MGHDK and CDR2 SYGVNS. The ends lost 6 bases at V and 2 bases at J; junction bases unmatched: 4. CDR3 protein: CASSSSGRTYEQYF. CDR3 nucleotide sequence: TGTGCCAGCAGCTCTAGCGGGAGAACCTACGAGCAGTACTTC.

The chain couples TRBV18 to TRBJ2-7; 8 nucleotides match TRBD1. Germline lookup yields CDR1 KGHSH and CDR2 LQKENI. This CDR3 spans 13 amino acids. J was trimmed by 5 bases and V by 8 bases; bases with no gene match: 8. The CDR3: CASTSDRVHEQYF. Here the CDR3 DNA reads TGTGCCAGCACCTCGGACAGGGTCCACGAGCAGTACTTC.

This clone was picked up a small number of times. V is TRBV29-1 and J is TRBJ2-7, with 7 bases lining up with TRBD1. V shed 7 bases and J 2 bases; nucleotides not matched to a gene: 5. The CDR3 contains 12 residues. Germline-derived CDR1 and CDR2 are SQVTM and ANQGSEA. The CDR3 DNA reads TGCAGCGCCATTCAGGGGGCCTACGAGCAGTACTTC. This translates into CSAIQGAYEQYF.